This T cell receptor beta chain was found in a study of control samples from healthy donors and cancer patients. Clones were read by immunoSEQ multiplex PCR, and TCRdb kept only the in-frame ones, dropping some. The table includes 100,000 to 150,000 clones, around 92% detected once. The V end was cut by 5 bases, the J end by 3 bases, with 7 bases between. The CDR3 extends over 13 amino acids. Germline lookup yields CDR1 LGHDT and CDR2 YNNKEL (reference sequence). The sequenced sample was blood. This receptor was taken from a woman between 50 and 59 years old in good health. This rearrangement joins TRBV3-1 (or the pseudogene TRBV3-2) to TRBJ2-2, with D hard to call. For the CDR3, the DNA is TGTGCCAGCAGCTACACTGACACCGGGGAGCTGTTTTTT. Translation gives CASSYTDTGELFF.